This TCR beta chain was documented in a study of blood T cell repertoires in COVID-19. Study context: The United States, Italy and Spain supplied acute and convalescent COVID-19 samples. PBMCs, B-cell-depleted T cells, or T cells were the source of the cDNA or gDNA that made up the material.

Original data processing: Reference gene primer amplification gave nucleated cell count estimates. TCRdb's table, derived via immunoSEQ multiplex PCR, lists solely in-frame clones and lacks some. The DNA was the basis for D and trimming; V, J and clone size are from that table. The sample holds 34,000 or so clones, 90% to 95% seen once. The CDR3 has 13 residues. From germline, CDR1 is SGHRS and CDR2 YFSETQ. Trimming took 7 bases from V and 1 from J; bases not matched to a gene: 3. The TCR originated in a man aged 55 to 69 with active or convalescent COVID-19. The specimen was peripheral blood. The chain is built from TRBV5-1 and TRBJ1-1; 8 nucleotides agree with TRBD1. CDR3 amino acids: CASRTGTNTEAFF. In DNA, the CDR3 is TGCGCCAGCCGGACAGGGACGAACACTGAAGCTTTCTTT. The full variable domain, with the rest looked up from reference TRBV5-1 and TRBJ1-1, is KAGVTQTPRYLIKTRGQQVTLSCSPISGHRSVSWYQQTPGQGLQFLFEYFSETQRNKGNFPGRFSGRQFSNSRSEMNVSTLELGDSALYLCASRTGTNTEAFFGQGTRLTVV.